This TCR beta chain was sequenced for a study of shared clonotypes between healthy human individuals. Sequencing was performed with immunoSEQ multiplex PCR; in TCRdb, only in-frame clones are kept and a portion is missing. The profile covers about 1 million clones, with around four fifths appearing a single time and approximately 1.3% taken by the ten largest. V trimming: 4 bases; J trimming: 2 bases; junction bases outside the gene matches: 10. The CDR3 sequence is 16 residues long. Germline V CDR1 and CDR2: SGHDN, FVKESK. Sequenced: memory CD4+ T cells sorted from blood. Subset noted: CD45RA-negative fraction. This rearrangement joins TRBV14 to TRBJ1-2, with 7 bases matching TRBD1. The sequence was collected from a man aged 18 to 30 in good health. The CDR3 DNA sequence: TGTGCCAGCAGCCGGGGAGGGGGCTCCCTCAACTATGGCTACACCTTC. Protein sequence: CASSRGGGSLNYGYTF.